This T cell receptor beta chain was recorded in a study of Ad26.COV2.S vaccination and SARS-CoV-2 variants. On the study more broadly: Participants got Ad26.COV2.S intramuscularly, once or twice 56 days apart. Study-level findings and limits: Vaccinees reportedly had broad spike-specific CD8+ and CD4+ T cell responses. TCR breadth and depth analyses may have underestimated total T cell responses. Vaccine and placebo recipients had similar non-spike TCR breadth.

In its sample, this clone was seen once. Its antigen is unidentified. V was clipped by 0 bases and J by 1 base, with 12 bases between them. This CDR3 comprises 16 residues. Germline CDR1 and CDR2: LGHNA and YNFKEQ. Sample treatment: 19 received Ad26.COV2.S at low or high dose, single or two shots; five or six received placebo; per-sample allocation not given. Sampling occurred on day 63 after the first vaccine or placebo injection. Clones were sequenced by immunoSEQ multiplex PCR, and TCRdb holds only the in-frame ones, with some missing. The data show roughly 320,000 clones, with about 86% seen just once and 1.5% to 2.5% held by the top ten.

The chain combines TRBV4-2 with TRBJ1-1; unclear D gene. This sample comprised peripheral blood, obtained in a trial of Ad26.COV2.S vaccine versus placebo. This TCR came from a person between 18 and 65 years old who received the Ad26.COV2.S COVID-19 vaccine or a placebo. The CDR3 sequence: CASSQDPPDRNTEAFF. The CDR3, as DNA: TGTGCCAGCAGCCAAGACCCCCCAGATAGGAACACTGAAGCTTTCTTT.